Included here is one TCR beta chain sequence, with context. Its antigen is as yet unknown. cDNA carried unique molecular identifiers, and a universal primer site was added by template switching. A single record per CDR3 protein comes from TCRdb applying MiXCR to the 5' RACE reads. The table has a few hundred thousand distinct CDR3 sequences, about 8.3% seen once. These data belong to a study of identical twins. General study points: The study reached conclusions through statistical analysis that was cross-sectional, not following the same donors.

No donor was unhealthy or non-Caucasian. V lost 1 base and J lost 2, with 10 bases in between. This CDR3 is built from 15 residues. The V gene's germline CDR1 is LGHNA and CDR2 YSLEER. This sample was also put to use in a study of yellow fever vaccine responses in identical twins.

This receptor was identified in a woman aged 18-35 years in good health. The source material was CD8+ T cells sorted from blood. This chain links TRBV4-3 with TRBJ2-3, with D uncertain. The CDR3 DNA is TGCGCCAGCAGCCAAGCTCGGCGGACCACAGATACGCAGTATTTT. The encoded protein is CASSQARRTTDTQYF.